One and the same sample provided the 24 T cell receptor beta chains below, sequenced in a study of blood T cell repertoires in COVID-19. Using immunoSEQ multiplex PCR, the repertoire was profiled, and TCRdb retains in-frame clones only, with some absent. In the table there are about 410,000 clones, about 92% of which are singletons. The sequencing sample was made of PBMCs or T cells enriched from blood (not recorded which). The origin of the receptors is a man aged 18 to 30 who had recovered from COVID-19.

The CDR3 sequence is CASSLRGLAEKPKYEQYF. The CDR3 DNA is TGCGCCAGCAGCTTGAGGGGACTAGCGGAGAAACCGAAATACGAGCAGTACTTC. The V gene is TRBV5-1, the J gene TRBJ2-7; 11 bases fit TRBD2. The CDR3 sequence is 18 residues long. The V gene end was trimmed by 1 base and the J gene end by 4 bases; junction bases not matched to a gene: 13. The germline gives CDR1 SGHRS, CDR2 YFSETQ.

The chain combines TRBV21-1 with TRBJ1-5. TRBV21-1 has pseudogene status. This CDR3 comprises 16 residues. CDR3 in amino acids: CASSKEGGARGQPQHF. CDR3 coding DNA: TGTGCCAGCAGCAAAGAAGGGGGGGCTAGAGGTCAGCCCCAGCATTTT.

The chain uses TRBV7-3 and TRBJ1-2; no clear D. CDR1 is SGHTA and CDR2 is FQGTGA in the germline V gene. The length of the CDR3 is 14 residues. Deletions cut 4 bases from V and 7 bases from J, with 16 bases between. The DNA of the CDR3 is TGTGCCAGCAGCTCCACGGGTGGGTTCGTTGGCTACACCTTC. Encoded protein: CASSSTGGFVGYTF.

The CDR3 sequence is CASSLEGAGGYTF. The CDR3 DNA reads as TGCGCCAGCAGCTTGGAGGGTGCGGGGGGCTACACCTTC. The V call is TRBV5-1, the J call TRBJ1-2; D ambiguous. The germline gives CDR1 SGHRS, CDR2 YFSETQ. V shed 0 bases and J shed 8 bases, with 11 bases lying between them. The CDR3 runs 13 residues.

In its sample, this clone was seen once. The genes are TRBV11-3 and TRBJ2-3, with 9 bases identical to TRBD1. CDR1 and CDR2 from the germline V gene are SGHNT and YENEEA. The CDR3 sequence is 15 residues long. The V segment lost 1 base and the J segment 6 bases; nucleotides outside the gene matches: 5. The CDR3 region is CASSLGGQGSDTQYF. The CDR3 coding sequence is TGTGCCAGCAGCTTAGGGGGACAGGGATCGGATACGCAGTATTTT.

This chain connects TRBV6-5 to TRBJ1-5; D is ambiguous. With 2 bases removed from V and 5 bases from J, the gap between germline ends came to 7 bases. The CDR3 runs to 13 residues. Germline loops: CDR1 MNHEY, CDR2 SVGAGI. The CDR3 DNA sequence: TGTGCCAGCAGTTACACGCGGGATCAGCCCCAGCATTTT. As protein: CASSYTRDQPQHF.

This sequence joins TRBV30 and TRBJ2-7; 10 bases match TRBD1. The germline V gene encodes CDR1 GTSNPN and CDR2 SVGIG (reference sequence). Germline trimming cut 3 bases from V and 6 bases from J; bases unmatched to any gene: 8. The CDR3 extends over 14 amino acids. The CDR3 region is CAWSPGQGKIEQYF. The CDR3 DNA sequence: TGTGCCTGGAGCCCGGGACAGGGGAAGATCGAGCAGTACTTC.

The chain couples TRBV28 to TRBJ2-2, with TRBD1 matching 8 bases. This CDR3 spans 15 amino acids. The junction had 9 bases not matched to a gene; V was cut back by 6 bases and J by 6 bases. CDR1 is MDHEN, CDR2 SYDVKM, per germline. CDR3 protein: CASRVPGQGSGELFF. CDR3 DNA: TGTGCCAGCAGGGTTCCAGGACAGGGTTCCGGGGAGCTGTTTTTT.

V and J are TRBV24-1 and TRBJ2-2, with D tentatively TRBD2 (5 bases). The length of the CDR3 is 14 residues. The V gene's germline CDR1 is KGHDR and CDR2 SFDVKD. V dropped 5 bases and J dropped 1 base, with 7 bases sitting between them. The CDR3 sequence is CATSGSGNTGELFF. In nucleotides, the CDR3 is TGTGCCACCAGTGGCAGCGGGAACACCGGGGAGCTGTTTTTT.

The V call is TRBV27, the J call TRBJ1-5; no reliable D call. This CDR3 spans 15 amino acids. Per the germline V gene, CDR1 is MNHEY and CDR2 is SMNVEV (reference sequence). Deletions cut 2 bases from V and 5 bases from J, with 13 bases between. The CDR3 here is CASSLGFGTDQPQHF. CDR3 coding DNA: TGTGCCAGCAGTTTAGGTTTTGGTACGGATCAGCCCCAGCATTTT.

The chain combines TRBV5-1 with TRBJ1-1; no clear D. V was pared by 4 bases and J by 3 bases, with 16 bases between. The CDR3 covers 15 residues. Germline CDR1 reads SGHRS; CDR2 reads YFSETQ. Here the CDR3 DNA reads TGCGCCAGCAGCCCGCGGGAGGGTATCGACACTGAAGCTTTCTTT. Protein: CASSPREGIDTEAFF.

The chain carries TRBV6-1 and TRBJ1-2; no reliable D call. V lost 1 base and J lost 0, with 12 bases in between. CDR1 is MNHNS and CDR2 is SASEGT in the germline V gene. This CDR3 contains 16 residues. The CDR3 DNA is TGTGCCAGCAGTGAAGAGGCAACAGAGCCTAACTATGGCTACACCTTC. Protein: CASSEEATEPNYGYTF.

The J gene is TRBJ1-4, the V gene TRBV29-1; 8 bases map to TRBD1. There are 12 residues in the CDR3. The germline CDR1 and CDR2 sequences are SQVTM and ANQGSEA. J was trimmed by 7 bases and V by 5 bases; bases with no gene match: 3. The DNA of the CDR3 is TGCAGCGTTCGGACAGGGTTTGAAAAACTGTTTTTT. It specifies CSVRTGFEKLFF.

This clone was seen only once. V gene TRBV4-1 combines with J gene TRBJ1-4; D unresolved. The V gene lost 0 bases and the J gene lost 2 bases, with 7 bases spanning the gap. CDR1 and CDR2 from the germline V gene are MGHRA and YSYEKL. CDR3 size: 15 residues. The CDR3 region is CASSQERVTNEKLFF. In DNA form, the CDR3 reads TGCGCCAGCAGCCAAGAGAGGGTCACTAATGAAAAACTGTTTTTT.

CDR3 coding DNA: TGTGCCAGCAGCTTTGGGCGTCCGCCCCCCAATGAGCAGTTCTTC. Translating it yields CASSFGRPPPNEQFF. This chain joins TRBV11-3 and TRBJ2-1; D not resolved. Between the trimmed V and J ends, which lost 3 bases and 6 bases, there was a span of 15 bases. The CDR3 extends over 15 amino acids. In germline, CDR1 is SGHNT, CDR2 YENEEA. Based on the CDR3 plus reference TRBV11-3 and TRBJ2-1, the full variable domain is EAGVVQSPRYKIIEKKQPVAFWCNPISGHNTLYWYLQNLGQGPELLIRYENEEAVDDSQLPKDRFSAERLKGVDSTLKIQPAELGDSAVYLCASSFGRPPPNEQFFGPGTRLTVL.

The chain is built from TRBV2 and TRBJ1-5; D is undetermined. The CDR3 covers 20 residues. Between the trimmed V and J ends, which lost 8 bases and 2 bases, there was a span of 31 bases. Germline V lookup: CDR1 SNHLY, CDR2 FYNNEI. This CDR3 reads CASWALLSMHGEKGNQPQHF. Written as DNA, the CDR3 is TGTGCCAGCTGGGCTCTGCTCTCCATGCACGGGGAAAAAGGCAATCAGCCCCAGCATTTT. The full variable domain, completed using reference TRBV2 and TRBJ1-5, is EPEVTQTPSHQVTQMGQEVILRCVPISNHLYFYWYRQILGQKVEFLVSFYNNEISEKSEIFDDQFSVERPDGSNFTLKIRSTKLEDSAMYFCASWALLSMHGEKGNQPQHFGDGTRLSIL.

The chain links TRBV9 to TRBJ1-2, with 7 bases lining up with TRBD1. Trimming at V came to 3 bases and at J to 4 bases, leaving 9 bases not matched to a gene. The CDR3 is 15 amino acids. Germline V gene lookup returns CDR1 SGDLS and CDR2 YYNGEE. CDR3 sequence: CASSAQTGLSYGYTF. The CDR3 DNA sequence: TGTGCCAGCAGCGCCCAGACAGGGCTAAGCTATGGCTACACCTTC.

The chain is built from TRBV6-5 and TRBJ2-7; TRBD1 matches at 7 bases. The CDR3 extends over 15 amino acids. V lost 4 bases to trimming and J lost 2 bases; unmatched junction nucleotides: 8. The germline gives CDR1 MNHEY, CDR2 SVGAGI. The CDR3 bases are TGTGCCAGCAGTTTTCAGGTTGACAGGGCCTACGAGCAGTACTTC. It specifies CASSFQVDRAYEQYF.

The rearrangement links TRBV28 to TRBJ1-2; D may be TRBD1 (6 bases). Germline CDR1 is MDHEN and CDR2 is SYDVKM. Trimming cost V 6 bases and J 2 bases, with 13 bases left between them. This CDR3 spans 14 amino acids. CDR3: CASSTGGANYGYTF. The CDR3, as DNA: TGTGCCAGCAGCACGGGGGGGGCCAACTATGGCTACACCTTC.

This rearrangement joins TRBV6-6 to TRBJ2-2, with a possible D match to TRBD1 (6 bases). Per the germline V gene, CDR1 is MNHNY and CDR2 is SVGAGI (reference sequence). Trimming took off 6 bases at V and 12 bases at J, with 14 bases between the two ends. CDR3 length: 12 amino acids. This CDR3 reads CASRRDKPKLFF. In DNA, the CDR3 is TGTGCCAGCAGACGGGACAAGCCGAAGCTGTTTTTT.

For the CDR3, the DNA is TGCAGCGTTGAAAGACTAGGCACCTACGAGCAGTACTTC. Amino acids: CSVERLGTYEQYF. The chain recombines TRBV29-1 with TRBJ2-7, with a possible D match to TRBD2 (6 bases). V lost 2 bases to trimming and J lost 2 bases, with 10 bases between them. Germline V gene data show CDR1 as SQVTM and CDR2 as ANQGSEA. CDR3 size: 13 residues.

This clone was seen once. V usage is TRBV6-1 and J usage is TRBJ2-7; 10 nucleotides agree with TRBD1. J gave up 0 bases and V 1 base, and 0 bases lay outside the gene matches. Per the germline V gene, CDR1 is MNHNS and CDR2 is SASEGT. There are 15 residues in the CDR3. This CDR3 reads CASSEGTGGSYEQYF. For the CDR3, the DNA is TGTGCCAGCAGTGAAGGGACAGGGGGCTCCTACGAGCAGTACTTC.

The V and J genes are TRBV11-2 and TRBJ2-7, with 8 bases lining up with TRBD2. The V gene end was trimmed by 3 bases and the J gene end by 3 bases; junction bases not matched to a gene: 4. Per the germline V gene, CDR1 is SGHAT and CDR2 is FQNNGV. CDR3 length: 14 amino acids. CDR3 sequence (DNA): TGTGCCAGCAGCTTCTCCGGGAGGGTCTACGAGCAGTACTTC. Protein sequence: CASSFSGRVYEQYF.

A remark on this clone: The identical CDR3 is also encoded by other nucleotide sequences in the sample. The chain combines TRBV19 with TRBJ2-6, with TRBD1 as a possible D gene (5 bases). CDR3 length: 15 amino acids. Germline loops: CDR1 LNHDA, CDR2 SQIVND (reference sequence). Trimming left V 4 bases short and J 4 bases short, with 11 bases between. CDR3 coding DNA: TGTGCCAGTAGTACCCAGGGTCCCGGGGCCAACGTCCTGACTTTC. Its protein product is CASSTQGPGANVLTF.